Listed here is a single T cell receptor (beta chain). TCRdb's table, derived via immunoSEQ multiplex PCR, lists solely in-frame clones and lacks some. The table shows roughly 150,000 clones, with about 83% occurring only once. The CDR3 sequence is 13 residues long. Trimming shortened V by 3 bases and J by 4 bases, and 9 bases separated the two germline ends. This sample is drawn from a study of blood T cell repertoires in COVID-19. Background on the study: Whether acute or convalescent, the COVID-19 samples came from the United States, Italy and Spain. PBMCs, B-cell-depleted T cells, or T cells provided the cDNA or gDNA that made up the material.

Sequencing used peripheral blood. V is TRBV23-1 and J is TRBJ1-1, with a possible D match to TRBD1 (6 bases). TRBV23-1 carries the ORF label, with uncertain function. This TCR came from a man in his 70s who had recovered from COVID-19. The CDR3 here is CASSQLGGTEAFF. The CDR3 DNA follows: TGCGCCAGCAGTCAGTTAGGGGGCACTGAAGCTTTCTTT.